This passage covers 32 T cell receptor beta chains from one sample sequenced in a study of OX40 agonist ivuxolimab in advanced cancers. Clones were read by immunoSEQ multiplex PCR, and TCRdb kept only the in-frame ones, dropping some. The sample yields roughly 32,000 clones, 80% to 90% seen once. The sequenced sample was CD4+ or CD8+ T cells sorted from blood, obtained in a trial of the OX40 agonist ivuxolimab. These receptors were taken from an adult with an advanced solid tumor such as melanoma, head and neck, liver or kidney cancer.

The chain has TRBV18 and TRBJ1-2; D is ambiguous. The V gene lost 1 base and the J gene lost 2 bases, with 8 bases spanning the gap. This CDR3 spans 14 amino acids. Germline V lookup: CDR1 KGHSH, CDR2 LQKENI. The CDR3 spells CASSPQGQNYGYTF. The CDR3 nucleotides read TGTGCCAGCTCACCACAGGGCCAGAACTATGGCTACACCTTC.

CDR3 amino acids: CASSYEQGATYEQYF. In DNA form, the CDR3 reads TGTGCCAGCAGTTATGAGCAGGGGGCAACCTACGAGCAGTACTTC. The V call is TRBV6-6, the J call TRBJ2-7; 8 bases match TRBD1. CDR1 MNHNY and CDR2 SVGAGI come from the germline V gene (reference sequence). The CDR3 runs to 15 residues. Trimming at V came to 3 bases and at J to 2 bases, leaving 6 bases not matched to a gene.

This clone was picked up one time. The junction does not match germline at one end; this may be a read error. The gene calls are TRBV19 and TRBJ1-1, with 9 bases identical to TRBD1. Germline CDR1 and CDR2: LNHDA and SQIVND (reference sequence). This CDR3 is built from 13 residues. This CDR3 is CASSDTGGRVGVF. In DNA, the CDR3 is TGTGCCAGTAGCGACACAGGGGGCCGGGTGGGGGTCTTT.

The chain joins TRBV4-1 to TRBJ2-3, with D uncertain. The CDR3 has 14 amino acids. Germline V gene lookup returns CDR1 MGHRA and CDR2 YSYEKL. Trimming pared 2 bases from V and 6 bases from J, leaving 12 bases between. The DNA of the CDR3 is TGCGCCAGCAGCCAACTCTTTGGTGCGGATACGCAGTATTTT. This encodes CASSQLFGADTQYF.

CDR3 residues: CASSFLAPSSYNEQFF. The CDR3 DNA is TGTGCCAGCAGCTTTCTAGCGCCCAGCTCCTACAATGAGCAGTTCTTC. This chain uses TRBV7-6 with TRBJ2-1; possible D gene TRBD2, 6 bases. The CDR3 has 16 residues. CDR1 is SGHVS, CDR2 FNYEAQ, per germline. Trimming pared 3 bases from V and 0 bases from J, leaving 12 bases between.

V and J are TRBV14 and TRBJ2-7; tentatively, D is TRBD1 or TRBD2 (5 bases each). In germline, CDR1 is SGHDN, CDR2 FVKESK. This CDR3 contains 13 residues. Trimming cost V 6 bases and J 2 bases, with 11 bases left between them. CDR3 nucleotides: TGTGCCAGCAGACGGGGCCCAACCTACGAGCAGTACTTC. Translating gives CASRRGPTYEQYF.

The chain couples TRBV7-9 to TRBJ1-1, with a weak D call TRBD1 (5 bases). The CDR3 is made up of 13 amino acids. Germline V gives CDR1 SEHNR, CDR2 FQNEAQ (reference sequence). V lost 7 bases to trimming and J lost 7 bases, with 16 bases between them. CDR3 region: CASIQGAGIEAFF. The DNA of the CDR3 is TGTGCCAGCATCCAAGGGGCGGGGATTGAAGCTTTCTTT. Using reference TRBV7-9 and TRBJ1-1 for the parts outside the CDR3, the full variable domain is DTGVSQNPRHKITKRGQNVTFRCDPISEHNRLYWYRQTLGQGPEFLTYFQNEAQLEKSRLLSDRFSAERPKGSFSTLEIQRTEQGDSAMYLCASIQGAGIEAFFGQGTRLTVV.

This chain uses TRBV6-5 with TRBJ1-1; 10 bases fit TRBD1. This CDR3 spans 15 amino acids. Germline CDR1 and CDR2: MNHEY and SVGAGI. Losses at the gene ends were 0 bases for V and 6 bases for J; bases not matched to a gene: 4. CDR3 DNA sequence: TGTGCCAGCAGTTACTCCTCCGGGACAGGGGCTGAAGCTTTCTTT. It encodes CASSYSSGTGAEAFF.

The chain is built from TRBV10-3 and TRBJ2-7, with D possibly matching TRBD2 (7 bases). CDR3 length: 12 amino acids. The V and J ends lost 8 bases and 6 bases respectively, with 14 bases between them. Germline V gives CDR1 ENHRY, CDR2 SYGVKD. This chain's CDR3 is CAIEGEGTEQYF. As DNA, the CDR3 is TGTGCCATCGAGGGGGAGGGGACCGAGCAGTACTTC.

The chain links TRBV30 to TRBJ2-5, with 13 positions matching TRBD2. The CDR3 covers 15 residues. V trimming: 2 bases; J trimming: 2 bases; junction bases outside the gene matches: 2. The germline CDR1 and CDR2 sequences are GTSNPN and SVGIG (reference sequence). The DNA of the CDR3 is TGTGCCTGGAGTATGGGACTAGCGGGACAAGAGACCCAGTACTTC. Its protein product is CAWSMGLAGQETQYF.

The chain combines TRBV11-2 with TRBJ2-7; 10 nucleotides agree with TRBD1. J gave up 5 bases and V 5 bases, and 6 bases lay outside the gene matches. The CDR3 covers 14 residues. In germline, CDR1 is SGHAT, CDR2 FQNNGV. CDR3 sequence (DNA): TGTGCCAGCAGCCCCTGGACAGGGGGAAACGAGCAGTACTTC. This encodes CASSPWTGGNEQYF.

The chain is built from TRBV4-2 and TRBJ1-5; D uncertain. With 0 bases removed from V and 3 bases from J, the gap between germline ends came to 9 bases. The germline gives CDR1 LGHNA, CDR2 YNFKEQ. The CDR3 has 15 amino acids. The CDR3 protein is CASSQEITYNQPQHF. In DNA form, the CDR3 reads TGTGCCAGCAGCCAAGAAATAACGTACAATCAGCCCCAGCATTTT.

V usage is TRBV5-1 and J usage is TRBJ2-3; TRBD2 matches 13 bases. CDR1 and CDR2 from the germline V gene are SGHRS and YFSETQ. This CDR3 region has 16 residues. Trimming at V came to 4 bases and at J to 2 bases, leaving 4 bases not matched to a gene. The CDR3 DNA follows: TGCGCCAGCAGCCTGGGGACTAGCGGGATCACAGATACGCAGTATTTT. Translating gives CASSLGTSGITDTQYF.

The V gene is TRBV7-3, the J gene TRBJ1-1, with D possibly TRBD1 on 5 matching bases. V was trimmed by 2 bases and J by 5 bases, leaving 12 bases between them. Germline V gives CDR1 SGHTA, CDR2 FQGTGA. This CDR3 is built from 14 residues. The CDR3 here is CASSLSAGRTEAFF. DNA for the CDR3: TGTGCCAGCAGCTTATCAGCAGGGAGAACTGAAGCTTTCTTT. The whole variable domain, filled in from reference TRBV7-3 and TRBJ1-1, reads GAGVSQTPSNKVTEKGKYVELRCDPISGHTALYWYRQSLGQGPEFLIYFQGTGAADDSGLPNDRFFAVRPEGSVSTLKIQRTERGDSAVYLCASSLSAGRTEAFFGQGTRLTVV.

This chain connects TRBV7-6 to TRBJ2-2; 8 bases are shared with TRBD1. The V and J ends lost 10 bases and 6 bases, in that order; junction bases with no gene match: 10. Germline CDR1 is SGHVS and CDR2 is FNYEAQ. The CDR3 sequence is 14 residues long. CDR3 nucleotides: TGTGCCATCAGGGGACAGGTTACATCCGGGGAGCTGTTTTTT. This sequence encodes CAIRGQVTSGELFF. Based on the CDR3 plus reference TRBV7-6 and TRBJ2-2, the full variable domain is GAGVSQSPRYKVTKRGQDVALRCDPISGHVSLYWYRQALGQGPEFLTYFNYEAQQDKSGLPNDRFSAERPEGSISTLTIQRTEQRDSAMYRCAIRGQVTSGELFFGEGSRLTVL.

The chain is built from TRBV19 and TRBJ2-7; 8 positions match TRBD1. The J segment lost 5 bases and the V segment lost 5 bases, leaving 8 bases of the junction unmatched. The CDR3 length is 14 residues. Germline V gene lookup returns CDR1 LNHDA and CDR2 SQIVND (reference sequence). The CDR3 is CASSPTGEVNEQYF. In DNA, the CDR3 is TGTGCCAGTAGTCCGACAGGGGAGGTCAACGAGCAGTACTTC.

The chain recombines TRBV4-1 with TRBJ1-4, with no clear D. The CDR3 totals 15 residues. V shed 1 base and J shed 5 bases, with 11 bases lying between them. CDR1 is MGHRA, CDR2 YSYEKL, per germline. The CDR3 nucleotides are TGCGCCAGCAGCCAAGGGGCAGAGATAAATGAAAAACTGTTTTTT. It codes for CASSQGAEINEKLFF.

The V call is TRBV7-8, the J call TRBJ2-5; D call uncertain. Germline lookup yields CDR1 SGHVS and CDR2 FQNEAQ. The CDR3 totals 13 residues. Trimming shortened V by 1 base and J by 2 bases, and 5 bases separated the two germline ends. Here the CDR3 reads CASSLGSQETQYF. CDR3 bases: TGTGCCAGCAGCTTAGGGAGTCAAGAGACCCAGTACTTC. Combining the CDR3 with reference TRBV7-8 and TRBJ2-5 gives the whole variable domain GAGVSQSPRYKVAKRGQDVALRCDPISGHVSLFWYQQALGQGPEFLTYFQNEAQLDKSGLPSDRFFAERPEGSVSTLKIQRTQQEDSAVYLCASSLGSQETQYFGPGTRLLVL.

The DNA of the CDR3 is TGTGCCAGCAGCTTAGACAGGTGGGACAGCTCCTATAATTCACCCCTCCACTTT. This codes for CASSLDRWDSSYNSPLHF. The J gene is TRBJ1-6, the V gene TRBV7-8; 7 bases align to TRBD1. V shed 1 base, J shed 0 bases, and the junction held 6 bases outside the gene matches. This CDR3 comprises 18 residues. Germline CDR1 and CDR2: SGHVS and FQNEAQ.

In the case of this clone: A far larger clone is a single base away, which makes a read error likely. The sample has other DNA sequences that encode this CDR3 too. V usage is TRBV7-3 and J usage is TRBJ1-2; tentative D call: TRBD1 (6 bases). Germline V gene lookup returns CDR1 SGHTA and CDR2 FQGTGA. The CDR3 covers 13 residues. Trimming pared 2 bases from V and 3 bases from J, leaving 7 bases between. As DNA, the CDR3 is TGTGCCAGCAGCTTAGGGGGCGACTATGGCTACACCTTC. This encodes CASSLGGDYGYTF.

In its sample, this clone was seen once. The V and J genes are TRBV19 and TRBJ1-3; TRBD1 aligns across 7 bases. Germline V gene sequence: CDR1 LNHDA, CDR2 SQIVND (reference sequence). This CDR3 has 14 amino acids. The V and J ends lost 4 bases and 1 base, in that order; junction bases with no gene match: 1. Here the CDR3 reads CASSKGQSGNTIYF. The CDR3 DNA reads as TGTGCCAGTAGTAAGGGACAGTCTGGAAACACCATATATTTT.

The genes are TRBV5-6 and TRBJ2-1, with TRBD1 as a possible D gene (5 bases). The CDR3 consists of 13 residues. Trimming shortened V by 4 bases and J by 11 bases, and 16 bases separated the two germline ends. Germline CDR1 is SGHDT and CDR2 is YYEEEE. The DNA for the CDR3 is TGTGCCAGCAGCGTACCCCCAGGGATCCAGCAGTTCTTC. Protein product: CASSVPPGIQQFF.

The J gene is TRBJ1-1, the V gene TRBV2; D is unclear. Trimming left V 8 bases short and J 3 bases short, with 16 bases between. The CDR3 contains 14 residues. Germline lookup yields CDR1 SNHLY and CDR2 FYNNEI. The CDR3 is CASGGSLLYTEAFF. CDR3 DNA sequence: TGTGCCAGCGGCGGGTCTTTGCTCTACACTGAAGCTTTCTTT.

This clone was recorded a few times. The chain employs TRBV11-2 and TRBJ2-7; TRBD2 agrees at 13 bases. Germline V CDR1 and CDR2: SGHAT, FQNNGV. V lost 5 bases, J lost 1 base, and 8 bases stayed unmatched. The CDR3 covers 17 residues. The CDR3 loop is CASSSLLGLAGSYEQYF. CDR3 nucleotide sequence: TGTGCCAGCAGCAGCCTATTGGGACTAGCGGGGTCCTACGAGCAGTACTTC.

The chain joins TRBV6-1 to TRBJ2-7, with TRBD2 identical over 12 bases. The CDR3 loop spans 13 amino acids. The V segment lost 7 bases and the J segment 4 bases; nucleotides outside the gene matches: 2. Germline-derived CDR1 and CDR2 are MNHNS and SASEGT. Here the CDR3 reads CASITSGRYEQYF. The CDR3 bases are TGTGCCAGCATCACTAGCGGGAGGTACGAGCAGTACTTC.

The chain joins TRBV4-1 to TRBJ2-4; TRBD1 might be the D (6 bases). The CDR3 is 18 residues long. Deletions cut 3 bases from V and 9 bases from J, with 27 bases between. Germline lookup yields CDR1 MGHRA and CDR2 YSYEKL. The CDR3 loop is CASSHNPRDKAQRGIQYF. CDR3 nucleotides: TGCGCCAGCAGCCATAACCCCCGGGACAAAGCTCAAAGGGGCATTCAGTACTTC.

The J gene is TRBJ2-2, the V gene TRBV6-1, with a weak D call TRBD2 (5 bases). Germline V lookup: CDR1 MNHNS, CDR2 SASEGT. The CDR3 sequence is 15 residues long. V dropped 6 bases and J dropped 0 bases, with 11 bases sitting between them. The chain's CDR3 is CASRPGTANTGELFF. CDR3 DNA sequence: TGTGCCAGCAGGCCGGGAACAGCGAACACCGGGGAGCTGTTTTTT.

About this clone itself: The same CDR3 can be traced to other DNA sequences in this sample. The chain carries TRBV11-3 and TRBJ2-3; unclear D gene. The germline gives CDR1 SGHNT, CDR2 YENEEA. The V end lost 0 bases, the J end lost 2 bases, and 3 bases lay between the germline ends. This CDR3 is 13 amino acids long. The CDR3 spells CASSLEPTDTQYF. The DNA for the CDR3 is TGTGCCAGCAGCTTAGAGCCCACAGATACGCAGTATTTT.

Sample share makes this clone medium-sized. Compared with germline, one end of the junction differs, possibly owing to a read error. The V and J genes are TRBV18 and TRBJ1-1, with D uncertain. This CDR3 region has 16 residues. Looked up from germline, CDR1 is KGHSH and CDR2 is LQKENI. The CDR3 bases are TGTGCCAGCTCTGAGATCGAGGCAGGTATGAACGCTGAAGCTTTCTTT. Protein: CASSEIEAGMNAEAFF.

V and J are TRBV5-1 and TRBJ2-3; the D call may be TRBD1 or TRBD2 (6 bases each). CDR3 length equals 13 residues. Trimming cost V 9 bases and J 4 bases, with 15 bases left between them. Germline-derived CDR1 and CDR2 are SGHRS and YFSETQ. In DNA, the CDR3 is TGCGCCACCAAGGGGGGTAGCTCAGATACGCAGTATTTT. The encoded protein is CATKGGSSDTQYF.

The chain employs TRBV6-6 and TRBJ1-5; D unresolved. Trimming took off 0 bases at V and 7 bases at J, with 7 bases between the two ends. Germline values: CDR1 MNHNY, CDR2 SVGAGI (reference sequence). The CDR3 is 13 amino acids. The CDR3 coding sequence is TGTGCCAGCAGTTACTCGCCATGGCAGCCCCAGCATTTT. As protein: CASSYSPWQPQHF.

This clone was detected once. The chain carries TRBV11-2 and TRBJ2-2; either TRBD1 or TRBD2 may fit D (5 bases each). Trimming stripped 5 bases from V and 3 bases from J, with 13 bases between. CDR1 is SGHAT and CDR2 is FQNNGV in the germline V gene. This CDR3 has 15 residues. The CDR3: CASSGGSIHTGELFF. CDR3 nucleotide sequence: TGTGCCAGCAGCGGGGGTAGTATCCACACCGGGGAGCTGTTTTTT. The full variable domain, rest sourced from reference TRBV11-2 and TRBJ2-2, is EAGVAQSPRYKIIEKRQSVAFWCNPISGHATLYWYQQILGQGPKLLIQFQNNGVVDDSQLPKDRFSAERLKGVDSTLKIQPAKLEDSAVYLCASSGGSIHTGELFFGEGSRLTVL.